This T cell receptor (beta chain) comes out of a study of monozygotic twins with inflammatory bowel disease. TCRdb re-called the 5' RACE reads and gives one entry per CDR3 protein, without DNA. Its table records fewer than 350,000 distinct CDR3 sequences. Germline V gives CDR1 MNHEY, CDR2 SMNVEV (reference sequence). The CDR3 covers 15 residues. The TCR was taken from a human donor with ulcerative colitis or Crohn's disease, or a healthy co-twin of an affected twin (not recorded which). Sequencing input: blood. The genes are TRBV27 and TRBJ2-2. The CDR3 region is CASSLEAANTGELFF.